The rows below give T cell receptor beta chains drawn from one sample of a study of cytomegalovirus exposure and HLA in healthy donors. TCRdb's copy holds only in-frame clones and misses some; the assay was immunoSEQ multiplex PCR. This sample carries around 88,000 clones, over 65% of them seen once, and the ten largest clones take roughly 1.8%. Sequencing was done on a sample of PBMCs. All receptors derive from a male donor in good health and CMV-seronegative. Each CDR3 is given with its conserved first and last residue. Where a row states a size, it is once, few, many or the class of an expanded clone; other rows omit it.

NA	TRBV19	CASSISIPGQGRDEQYF
few	TRBV5-6	CASREDPGLAGGINNEQYF
NA	TRBV5-1	CASSPGSPATYEQYF
NA	TRBV20-1	CSAREPYEQYF
once	TRBV9	CASSETLLLGPFTDTQYF
NA	TRBV9	CASSAQLAGGPRTQYF
few	TRBV7-2	CASSLSGRVDNEQFF
NA	TRBV7-6	CAAQAGQGATGELFF
NA	TRBV7-3	CASSRYIKGGTDTQYF
NA	TRBV6-6	CASSYSGTVGNTIYF
NA	TRBV27	CASSPRTSVNTGELFF
few	TRBV6-4	CASSDSQGADTQYF
NA	TRBV28	CASTDFPRPSTDTQYF
NA	TRBV9	CASSVGQGSPSGNTIYF
few	TRBV29-1	CSVPTGGDEQYF
NA	TRBV9	CASSVQAPSGSGANVLTF
NA	TRBV5-6	CASSLEGAGGRSGELFF
few	TRBV6-4	CASSKAGGAGHDEQFF
NA	TRBV27	CASSLAGTGAYEQYF
NA	TRBV2	CASSLRQGTGELFF
NA	TRBV19	CASSVLGQPNYEQYF
NA	TRBV4-2	CASSQDWSGGPQPQHF
NA	TRBV5-1	CASSLDPGLAGGVEQFF
few	TRBV5-4	CASSPTGGSYEQYF
NA	TRBV7-8	CASSLVAGSPGNEQFF
NA	TRBV4-3	CASSQEISGSSTDTQYF
once	TRBV6-1	CASSASGRTEEFF
NA	TRBV28	CASRRGQLQETQYF
few	TRBV23-1	CASSQSRLAGVWENEQYF
NA	TRBV6-1	CASSEAGGPADTQYF
once	TRBV10-3	CAITKERGTEAFF
NA	TRBV27	CASSSTSTDTQYF
NA	TRBV5-8	CASSPGYGEGNEQFF
few	TRBV5-1	CASSSDRSSYNEQFF
NA	TRBV5-4	CASSPWGDAEAFF